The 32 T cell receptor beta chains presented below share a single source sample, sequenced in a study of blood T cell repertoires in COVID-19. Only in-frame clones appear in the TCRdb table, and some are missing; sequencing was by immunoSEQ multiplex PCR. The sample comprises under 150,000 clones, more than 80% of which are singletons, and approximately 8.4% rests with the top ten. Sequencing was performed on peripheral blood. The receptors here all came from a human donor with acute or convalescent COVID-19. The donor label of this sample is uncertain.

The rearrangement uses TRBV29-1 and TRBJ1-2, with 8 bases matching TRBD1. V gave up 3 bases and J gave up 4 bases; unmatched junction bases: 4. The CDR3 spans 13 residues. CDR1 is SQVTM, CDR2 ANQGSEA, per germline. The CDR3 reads CSVDGTGIYGYTF. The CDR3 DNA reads TGCAGCGTTGATGGGACAGGAATCTATGGCTACACCTTC.

CDR3 in DNA: TGTGCCAGCAGTGTACAGGGTTACGAGCAGTACTTC. Translation gives CASSVQGYEQYF. The V and J genes are TRBV6-4 and TRBJ2-7; perhaps TRBD1 as D (6 bases). This CDR3 is 12 amino acids long. V lost 4 bases and J lost 4, with 8 bases in between. Per the germline V gene, CDR1 is MRHNA and CDR2 is SNTAGT.

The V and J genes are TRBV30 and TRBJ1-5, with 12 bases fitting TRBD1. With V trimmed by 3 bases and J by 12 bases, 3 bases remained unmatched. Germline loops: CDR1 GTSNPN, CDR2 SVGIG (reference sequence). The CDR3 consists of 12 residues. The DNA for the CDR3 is TGTGCCTGGAGCGGGGACAGGGGGCTCCAGCATTTT. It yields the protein CAWSGDRGLQHF.

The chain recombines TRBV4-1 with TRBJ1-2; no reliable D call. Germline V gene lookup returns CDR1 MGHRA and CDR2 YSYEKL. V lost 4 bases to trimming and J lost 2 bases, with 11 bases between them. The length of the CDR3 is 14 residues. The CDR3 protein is CASSPREANYGYTF. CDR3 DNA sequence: TGCGCCAGCAGCCCGAGGGAGGCGAACTATGGCTACACCTTC.

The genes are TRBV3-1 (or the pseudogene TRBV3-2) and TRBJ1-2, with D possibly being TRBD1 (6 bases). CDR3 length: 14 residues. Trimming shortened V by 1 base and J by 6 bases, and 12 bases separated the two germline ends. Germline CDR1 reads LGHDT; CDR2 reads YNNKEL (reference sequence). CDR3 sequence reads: CASSQVSRGNGYTF. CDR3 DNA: TGTGCCAGCAGCCAAGTGTCCAGGGGAAATGGCTACACCTTC.

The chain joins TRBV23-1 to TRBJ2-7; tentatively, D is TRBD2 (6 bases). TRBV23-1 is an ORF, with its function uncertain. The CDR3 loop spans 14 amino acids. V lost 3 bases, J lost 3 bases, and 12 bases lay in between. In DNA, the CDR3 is TGCGCCAGCAGTCAGGAGGAGGAGGGCTACGAGCAGTACTTC. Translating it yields CASSQEEEGYEQYF.

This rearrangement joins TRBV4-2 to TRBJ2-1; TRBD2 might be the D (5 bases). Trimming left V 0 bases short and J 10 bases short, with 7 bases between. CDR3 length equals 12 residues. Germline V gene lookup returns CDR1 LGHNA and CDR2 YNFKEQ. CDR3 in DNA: TGTGCCAGCAGCCAAGACCGGGAAGAGCAGTTCTTC. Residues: CASSQDREEQFF.

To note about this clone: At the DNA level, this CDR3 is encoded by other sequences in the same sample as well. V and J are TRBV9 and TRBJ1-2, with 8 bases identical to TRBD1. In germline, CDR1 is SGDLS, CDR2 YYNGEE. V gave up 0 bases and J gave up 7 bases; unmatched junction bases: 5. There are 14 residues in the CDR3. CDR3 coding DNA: TGTGCCAGCAGCGTAGATCAGGGGGCTGGTGGCTACACCTTC. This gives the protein CASSVDQGAGGYTF.

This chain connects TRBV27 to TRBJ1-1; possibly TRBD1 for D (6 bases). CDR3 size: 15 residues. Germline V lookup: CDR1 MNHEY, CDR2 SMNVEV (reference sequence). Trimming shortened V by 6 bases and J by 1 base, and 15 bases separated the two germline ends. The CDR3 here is CASRLRRQENTEAFF. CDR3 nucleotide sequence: TGTGCCAGCAGACTCAGACGACAGGAGAACACTGAAGCTTTCTTT.

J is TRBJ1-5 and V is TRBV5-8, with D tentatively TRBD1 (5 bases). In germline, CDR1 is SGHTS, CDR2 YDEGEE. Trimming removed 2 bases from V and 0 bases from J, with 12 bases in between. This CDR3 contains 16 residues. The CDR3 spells CASSFGGIYSNQPQHF. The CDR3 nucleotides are TGTGCCAGCAGCTTCGGGGGGATTTATAGCAATCAGCCCCAGCATTTT.

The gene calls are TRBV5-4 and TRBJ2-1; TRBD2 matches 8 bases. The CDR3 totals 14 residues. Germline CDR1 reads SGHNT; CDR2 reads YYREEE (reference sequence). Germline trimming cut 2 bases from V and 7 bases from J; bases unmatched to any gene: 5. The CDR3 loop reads CASSFGGASNEQFF. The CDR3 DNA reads TGTGCCAGCAGCTTCGGGGGGGCATCAAATGAGCAGTTCTTC.

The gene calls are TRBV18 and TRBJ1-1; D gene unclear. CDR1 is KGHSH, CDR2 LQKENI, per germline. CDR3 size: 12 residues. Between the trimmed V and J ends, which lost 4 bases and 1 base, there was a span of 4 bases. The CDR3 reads CASSQRNTEAFF. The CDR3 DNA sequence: TGTGCCAGCTCACAGAGGAACACTGAAGCTTTCTTT.

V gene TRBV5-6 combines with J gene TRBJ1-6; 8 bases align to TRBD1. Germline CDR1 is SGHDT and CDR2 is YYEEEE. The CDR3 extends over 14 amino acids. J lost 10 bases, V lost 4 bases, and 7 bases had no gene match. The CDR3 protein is CASSEWTGRSPLHF. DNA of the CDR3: TGTGCCAGCAGCGAGTGGACAGGGCGGTCACCCCTCCACTTT.

For the CDR3, the DNA is TGTGCCAGCAGCTTAGGACAGGGGGCCGACGGCTACACCTTC. Its protein product is CASSLGQGADGYTF. The rearrangement links TRBV11-2 to TRBJ1-2, with 10 bases fitting TRBD1. Per germline, CDR1 SGHAT and CDR2 FQNNGV. CDR3 length: 14 residues. The trim removed 1 base at V and 8 bases at J, leaving 4 bases unmatched.

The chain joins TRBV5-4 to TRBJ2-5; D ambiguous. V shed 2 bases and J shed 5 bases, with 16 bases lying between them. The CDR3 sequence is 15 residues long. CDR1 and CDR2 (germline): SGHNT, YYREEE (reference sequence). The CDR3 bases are TGTGCCAGCAGCTTCCCAGACATTTCCGAGGAGACCCAGTACTTC. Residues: CASSFPDISEETQYF.

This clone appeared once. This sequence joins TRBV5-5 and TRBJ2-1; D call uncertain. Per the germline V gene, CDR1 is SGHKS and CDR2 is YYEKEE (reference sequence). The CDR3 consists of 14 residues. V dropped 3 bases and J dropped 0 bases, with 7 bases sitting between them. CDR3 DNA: TGTGCCAGCAGCTCCGATAGCTCCTACAATGAGCAGTTCTTC. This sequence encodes CASSSDSSYNEQFF.

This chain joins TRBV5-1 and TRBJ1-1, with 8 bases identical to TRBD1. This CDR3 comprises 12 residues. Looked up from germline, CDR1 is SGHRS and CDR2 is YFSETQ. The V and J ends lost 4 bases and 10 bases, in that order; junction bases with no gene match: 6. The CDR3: CASSPGQAGAFF. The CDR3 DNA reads TGCGCCAGCAGCCCGGGACAGGCTGGAGCTTTCTTT.

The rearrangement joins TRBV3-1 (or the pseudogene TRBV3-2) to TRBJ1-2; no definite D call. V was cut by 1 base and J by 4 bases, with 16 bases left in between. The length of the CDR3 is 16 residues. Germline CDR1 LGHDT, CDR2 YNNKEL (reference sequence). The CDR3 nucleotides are TGTGCCAGCAGCCAAGCAGACGGTCGAGGGAGCTATGGCTACACCTTC. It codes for CASSQADGRGSYGYTF.

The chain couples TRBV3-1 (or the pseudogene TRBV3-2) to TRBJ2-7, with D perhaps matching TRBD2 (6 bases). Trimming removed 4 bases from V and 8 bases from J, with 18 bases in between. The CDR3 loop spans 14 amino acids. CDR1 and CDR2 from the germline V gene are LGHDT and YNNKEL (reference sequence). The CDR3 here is CASSPPGIAEQQYF. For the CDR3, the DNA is TGTGCCAGCAGCCCCCCGGGCATAGCGGAACAGCAGTACTTC.

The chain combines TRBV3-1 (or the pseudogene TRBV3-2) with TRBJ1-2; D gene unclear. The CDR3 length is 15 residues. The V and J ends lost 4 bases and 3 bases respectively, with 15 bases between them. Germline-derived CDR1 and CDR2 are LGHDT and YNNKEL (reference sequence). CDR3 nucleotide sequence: TGTGCCAGCAGCCCTCCCGTCGGGGATCACTATGGCTACACCTTC. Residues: CASSPPVGDHYGYTF.

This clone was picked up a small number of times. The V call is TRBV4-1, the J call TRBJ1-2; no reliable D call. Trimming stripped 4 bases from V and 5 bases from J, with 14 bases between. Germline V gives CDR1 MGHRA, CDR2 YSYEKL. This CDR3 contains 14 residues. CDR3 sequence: CASSPAGKVYGYTF. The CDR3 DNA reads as TGCGCCAGCAGCCCGGCCGGGAAGGTGTATGGCTACACCTTC.

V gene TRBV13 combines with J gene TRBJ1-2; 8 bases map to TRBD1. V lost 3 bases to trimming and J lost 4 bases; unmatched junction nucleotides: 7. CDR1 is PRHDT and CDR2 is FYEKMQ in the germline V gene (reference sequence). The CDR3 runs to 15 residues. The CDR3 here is CASSFFGTGSYGYTF. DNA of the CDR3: TGTGCCAGCAGCTTCTTTGGGACAGGAAGCTATGGCTACACCTTC.

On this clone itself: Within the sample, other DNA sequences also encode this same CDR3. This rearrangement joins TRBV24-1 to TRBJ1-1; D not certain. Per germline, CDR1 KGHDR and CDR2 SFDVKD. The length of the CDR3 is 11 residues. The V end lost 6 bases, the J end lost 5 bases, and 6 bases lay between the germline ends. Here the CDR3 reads CATSRGTEAFF. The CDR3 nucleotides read TGTGCCACCAGTAGAGGGACTGAAGCTTTCTTT.

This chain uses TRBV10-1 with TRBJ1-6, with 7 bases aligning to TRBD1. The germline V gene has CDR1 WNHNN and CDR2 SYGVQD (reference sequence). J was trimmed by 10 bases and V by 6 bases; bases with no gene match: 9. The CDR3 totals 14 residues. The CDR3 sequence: CASSRDSKNSPLHF. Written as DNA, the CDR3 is TGCGCCAGCAGCAGGGACAGTAAAAACTCACCCCTCCACTTT.

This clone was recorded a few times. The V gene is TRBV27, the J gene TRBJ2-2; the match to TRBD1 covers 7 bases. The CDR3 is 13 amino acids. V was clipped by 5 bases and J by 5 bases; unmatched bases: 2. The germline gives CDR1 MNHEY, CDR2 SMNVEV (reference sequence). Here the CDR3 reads CASSLQGTGELFF. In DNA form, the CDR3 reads TGTGCCAGCAGTCTACAGGGGACCGGGGAGCTGTTTTTT.

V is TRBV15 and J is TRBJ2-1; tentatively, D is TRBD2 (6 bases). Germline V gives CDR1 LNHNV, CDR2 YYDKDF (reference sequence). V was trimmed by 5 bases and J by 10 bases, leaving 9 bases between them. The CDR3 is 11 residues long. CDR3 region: CATSRGTEQFF. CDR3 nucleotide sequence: TGTGCCACCAGCCGGGGGACCGAGCAGTTCTTC.

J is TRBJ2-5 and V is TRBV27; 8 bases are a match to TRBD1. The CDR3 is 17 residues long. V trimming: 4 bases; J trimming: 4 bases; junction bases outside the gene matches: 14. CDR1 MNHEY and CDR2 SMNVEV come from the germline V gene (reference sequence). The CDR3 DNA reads TGTGCCAGCAGTTACTCCGCGACAGGGGCTTTGGGAGAGACCCAGTACTTC. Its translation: CASSYSATGALGETQYF.

DNA of the CDR3: TGCAGCGTTCTGGGACAGCCGACTGAAGCTTTCTTT. As protein: CSVLGQPTEAFF. V is TRBV29-1 and J is TRBJ1-1, with 7 nucleotides matching TRBD1. The CDR3 is 12 residues long. Germline assignment: CDR1 SQVTM and CDR2 ANQGSEA. V shed 5 bases and J 5 bases; nucleotides not matched to a gene: 5.

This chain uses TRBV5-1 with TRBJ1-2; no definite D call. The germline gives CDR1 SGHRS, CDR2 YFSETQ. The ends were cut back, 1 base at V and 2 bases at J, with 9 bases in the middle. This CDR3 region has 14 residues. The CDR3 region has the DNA TGCGCCAGCAGCTTGTATGGAGGAAACTATGGCTACACCTTC. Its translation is CASSLYGGNYGYTF.

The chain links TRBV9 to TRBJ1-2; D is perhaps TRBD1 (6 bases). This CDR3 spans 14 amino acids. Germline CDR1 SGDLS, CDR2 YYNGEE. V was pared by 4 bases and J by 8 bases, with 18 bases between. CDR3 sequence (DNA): TGTGCCAGCAGCTTTGGACAGCCCTTCGGGGGCTACACCTTC. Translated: CASSFGQPFGGYTF.

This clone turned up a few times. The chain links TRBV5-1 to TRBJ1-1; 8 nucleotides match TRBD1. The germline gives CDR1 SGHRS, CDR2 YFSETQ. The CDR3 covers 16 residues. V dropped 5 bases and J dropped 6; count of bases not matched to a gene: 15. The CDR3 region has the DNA TGCGCCAGCAGGGACGATACAGGGGGAAACACGGCTGAAGCTTTCTTT. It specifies CASRDDTGGNTAEAFF.

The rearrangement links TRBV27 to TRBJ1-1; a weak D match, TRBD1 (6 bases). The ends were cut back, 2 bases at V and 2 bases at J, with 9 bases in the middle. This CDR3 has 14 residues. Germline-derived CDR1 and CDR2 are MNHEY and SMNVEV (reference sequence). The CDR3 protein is CASSLGQTNTEAFF. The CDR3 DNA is TGTGCCAGCAGTTTAGGACAGACCAACACTGAAGCTTTCTTT.